These 17 T cell receptor beta chains were sequenced from one sample in a study of identical twins. TCRdb re-called the 5' RACE reads with MiXCR, one entry per CDR3 protein. The data contain 450,000 or so distinct CDR3 sequences, 14% of them singletons. The sample also formed part of further work on yellow fever vaccine responses in identical twins.

Sequencing was performed on CD4+ T cells sorted from blood. The receptors were sampled from a woman aged 18-29 years in good health.

This clonotype was counted at least ten times. The chain combines TRBV15 with TRBJ2-1; 10 bases agree with TRBD2. The germline gives CDR1 LNHNV, CDR2 YYDKDF (reference sequence). V shed 8 bases and J 4 bases; nucleotides not matched to a gene: 2. The CDR3 runs to 13 residues. The CDR3 loop reads CATRTSGYNEQFF. The CDR3 DNA sequence: TGTGCCACCCGGACTAGCGGATACAATGAGCAGTTCTTC.

The rearrangement links TRBV20-1 to TRBJ2-1; the D is unclear. Germline CDR1 DFQATT, CDR2 SNEGSKA (reference sequence). V lost 5 bases and J 3 bases, leaving 14 bases between the germline ends. CDR3 length equals 14 residues. The CDR3 region has the DNA TGCAGTGCTTTGGTCTCTTTTGACTACAATGAGCAGTTCTTC. Its translation: CSALVSFDYNEQFF.

This clonotype showed up just a few times. The CDR3 coding sequence is TGTGCCAGCAGCTTAAGGTCCCCTAGTTTAACAGATACGCAGTATTTT. This codes for CASSLRSPSLTDTQYF. The rearrangement uses TRBV7-9 and TRBJ2-3; no definite D call. This CDR3 region has 16 residues. Germline assignment: CDR1 SEHNR and CDR2 FQNEAQ (reference sequence). The V and J ends lost 2 bases and 3 bases respectively, with 15 bases between them. Drawing the rest from reference TRBV7-9 and TRBJ2-3, the complete variable domain is DTGVSQNPRHKITKRGQNVTFRCDPISEHNRLYWYRQTLGQGPEFLTYFQNEAQLEKSRLLSDRFSAERPKGSFSTLEIQRTEQGDSAMYLCASSLRSPSLTDTQYFGPGTRLTVL.

This clonotype was counted only a few times. The rearrangement links TRBV12-2 to TRBJ2-2; no check of the table's D call, TRBD2, against the DNA was made. TRBV12-2 is deemed a pseudogene. The CDR3 has 18 residues. The CDR3 is CASRLEGLAGVSTGELFF. The CDR3 DNA follows: TGTGCAAGTCGCTTAGAGGGACTAGCGGGAGTTTCCACCGGGGAGCTGTTTTTT.

The genes are TRBV20-1 and TRBJ2-7; TRBD1 might be the D (6 bases). The CDR3 is 15 amino acids. Germline V gene lookup returns CDR1 DFQATT and CDR2 SNEGSKA (reference sequence). V lost 5 bases and J 3 bases, leaving 20 bases between the germline ends. CDR3 sequence reads: CSAPTGKPTNYEQYF. The CDR3, as DNA: TGCAGTGCTCCTACAGGGAAGCCGACGAACTACGAGCAGTACTTC.

The gene calls are TRBV7-3 and TRBJ2-3, with 12 bases identical to TRBD2. V trimming: 2 bases; J trimming: 0 bases; junction bases outside the gene matches: 6. Germline CDR1 SGHTA, CDR2 FQGTGA. The CDR3 extends over 18 amino acids. As DNA, the CDR3 is TGTGCCAGCAGCTTATCTGCTAGCGGGGGGGGAAGCACAGATACGCAGTATTTT. It yields the protein CASSLSASGGGSTDTQYF. The entire variable domain, with the rest obtained from reference TRBV7-3 and TRBJ2-3, is as follows: GAGVSQTPSNKVTEKGKYVELRCDPISGHTALYWYRQSLGQGPEFLIYFQGTGAADDSGLPNDRFFAVRPEGSVSTLKIQRTERGDSAVYLCASSLSASGGGSTDTQYFGPGTRLTVL.

The chain couples TRBV29-1 to TRBJ1-3; D perhaps matches TRBD1 (6 bases). The CDR3 is 12 amino acids. Germline V gives CDR1 SQVTM, CDR2 ANQGSEA. The V gene lost 6 bases and the J gene lost 4 bases, with 10 bases spanning the gap. The CDR3 region has the DNA TGCAGCGTACAGGGTGTCGGAAACACCATATATTTT. Protein: CSVQGVGNTIYF.

This clonotype was recorded at least ten times. The chain carries TRBV12-3 or TRBV12-4 and TRBJ1-5; D is undetermined. V gave up 1 base and J gave up 11 bases, with 9 bases separating them. This CDR3 contains 12 residues. The CDR3 protein is CASSLEGSAQHF. The CDR3 DNA reads TGTGCCAGCAGTTTAGAAGGCTCAGCCCAGCATTTT.

This clonotype was seen a handful of times. The V gene is TRBV5-1, the J gene TRBJ2-7; 10 bases fit TRBD1. CDR1 and CDR2 from the germline V gene are SGHRS and YFSETQ. The CDR3 sequence is 14 residues long. Trimming removed 4 bases from V and 5 bases from J; junction bases left unmatched: 6. The CDR3 is CASSPGTGVNEQYF. The CDR3, as DNA: TGCGCCAGCAGCCCCGGGACAGGGGTAAACGAGCAGTACTTC.

This clonotype has just a few counts. The CDR3 loop reads CASSSGGLAGGGYF. CDR3 nucleotide sequence: TGTGCCAGCAGCTCAGGGGGACTAGCGGGGGGTGGGTATTTT. This rearrangement joins TRBV7-2 to TRBJ2-3; 15 bases align to TRBD2. The CDR3 sequence is 14 residues long. With V trimmed by 4 bases and J by 14 bases, 7 bases remained unmatched. The germline gives CDR1 SGHTA, CDR2 FQGNSA.

This clonotype appeared a few times. CDR3 amino acids: CASSRAGAVYNEQFF. For the CDR3, the DNA is TGTGCCAGCAGTAGAGCGGGGGCCGTCTACAATGAGCAGTTCTTC. V gene TRBV6-1 combines with J gene TRBJ2-1, with 8 positions matching TRBD2. This CDR3 is built from 15 residues. V gave up 5 bases and J gave up 3 bases; unmatched junction bases: 6. Germline values: CDR1 MNHNS, CDR2 SASEGT.

CDR3 sequence reads: CASSQVDGKETQYF. The DNA of the CDR3 is TGTGCCAGCAGCCAAGTGGACGGAAAAGAGACCCAGTACTTC. The genes are TRBV4-2 and TRBJ2-5; D gene unclear. Germline V gene lookup returns CDR1 LGHNA and CDR2 YNFKEQ. The CDR3 has 14 amino acids. Trimming removed 1 base from V and 3 bases from J, with 9 bases in between.

The rearrangement links TRBV27 to TRBJ1-2; D may be TRBD1 (6 bases). Between the trimmed V and J ends, which lost 6 bases and 10 bases, there was a span of 27 bases. The CDR3 extends over 16 amino acids. Germline CDR1 is MNHEY and CDR2 is SMNVEV (reference sequence). The CDR3 nucleotides are TGTGCCAGCAGGCACCTCCTCGGACAGAGTCTCAGCTCCTACACCTTC. Protein: CASRHLLGQSLSSYTF.

Turning to this clonotype: With a much larger clone just one base away, this may be a read error. The rearrangement uses TRBV7-2 and TRBJ1-3; D unclear. The CDR3 covers 12 residues. Trimming removed 6 bases from V and 1 base from J, with 4 bases in between. Looked up from germline, CDR1 is SGHTA and CDR2 is FQGNSA. Here the CDR3 reads CASRPSGNTIYF. CDR3 nucleotides: TGTGCCAGCAGACCGTCTGGAAACACCATATATTTT.

This clonotype was seen more than once but under ten times. The chain links TRBV10-3 to TRBJ2-7; D may be TRBD1 or TRBD2 (6 bases each). Germline-derived CDR1 and CDR2 are ENHRY and SYGVKD. CDR3 length: 14 amino acids. The V and J ends lost 10 bases and 6 bases respectively, with 22 bases between them. The CDR3 region is CATYPGGGKPEQYF. DNA for the CDR3: TGTGCCACCTACCCTGGAGGGGGAAAGCCCGAGCAGTACTTC.

This clonotype was counted only a few times. V and J are TRBV5-4 and TRBJ2-4, with D unresolved. The CDR3 is made up of 16 amino acids. V lost 2 bases and J lost 3, with 15 bases in between. CDR1 is SGHNT and CDR2 is YYREEE in the germline V gene (reference sequence). This chain's CDR3 is CASSFGGSQGKNIQYF. CDR3 DNA sequence: TGTGCCAGCAGCTTCGGCGGCTCCCAAGGCAAAAACATTCAGTACTTC.

The chain combines TRBV11-2 with TRBJ2-7, with 7 nucleotides matching TRBD2. CDR1 SGHAT and CDR2 FQNNGV come from the germline V gene. Trimming took 2 bases from V and 2 from J; bases not matched to a gene: 15. The CDR3 is made up of 18 amino acids. CDR3 nucleotides: TGTGCCAGCAGCTTAAGGAGTCTAGCGGAGACCTTACCCTACGAGCAGTACTTC. Translation: CASSLRSLAETLPYEQYF.